The 27 T cell receptor beta chains listed next were all sequenced from one sample in a study of cytomegalovirus exposure and HLA in healthy donors. 60 Vbeta and 13 Jbeta primers were used in PCR. Generated by immunoSEQ multiplex PCR, the TCRdb table keeps only in-frame clones and is missing some. Of roughly 170,000 clones in the sample, just over 75% were seen once. Sequenced input: PBMCs. The receptor source for this set is a woman between 25 and 40 years old in good health and CMV-seropositive.

In this sample, this clone turned up a few times. The chain links TRBV11-3 to TRBJ1-2, with a possible D match to TRBD1 (6 bases). The germline V and J ends were trimmed by 5 bases and 8 bases, with 18 bases remaining between them. Per the germline V gene, CDR1 is SGHNT and CDR2 is YENEEA. The CDR3 runs to 14 residues. The CDR3 sequence: CASSPRGAREGYTF. CDR3 nucleotides: TGTGCCAGCAGCCCCCGGGGGGCCCGGGAGGGCTACACCTTC. Full variable domain (missing parts from reference TRBV11-3 and TRBJ1-2): EAGVVQSPRYKIIEKKQPVAFWCNPISGHNTLYWYLQNLGQGPELLIRYENEEAVDDSQLPKDRFSAERLKGVDSTLKIQPAELGDSAVYLCASSPRGAREGYTFGSGTRLTVV.

The genes are TRBV28 and TRBJ2-4; 10 bases align to TRBD1. J lost 6 bases, V lost 6 bases, and 5 bases had no gene match. CDR3 length: 14 residues. Germline V gene lookup returns CDR1 MDHEN and CDR2 SYDVKM. CDR3 sequence reads: CASSRQGAGNIQYF. In DNA form, the CDR3 reads TGTGCCAGCAGCCGACAGGGGGCCGGAAACATTCAGTACTTC. Using reference TRBV28 and TRBJ2-4 for the parts outside the CDR3, the full variable domain is DVKVTQSSRYLVKRTGEKVFLECVQDMDHENMFWYRQDPGLGLRLIYFSYDVKMKEKGDIPEGYSVSREKKERFSLILESASTNQTSMYLCASSRQGAGNIQYFGAGTRLSVL.

This clone was seen once. The rearrangement joins TRBV5-4 to TRBJ1-2, with a possible D match to TRBD1 (6 bases). CDR1 SGHNT and CDR2 YYREEE come from the germline V gene (reference sequence). The CDR3 contains 15 residues. V was clipped by 3 bases and J by 3 bases, with 15 bases between them. CDR3 nucleotides: TGTGCCAGCAGCTACGTGGGAGGGGGAGACTATGGCTACACCTTC. Amino acids: CASSYVGGGDYGYTF.

DNA for the CDR3: TGCAGCGTCCGACTTTACTCTGGAAACACCATATATTTT. This encodes CSVRLYSGNTIYF. V gene TRBV29-1 combines with J gene TRBJ1-3; D is ambiguous. Germline V gene sequence: CDR1 SQVTM, CDR2 ANQGSEA. There are 13 residues in the CDR3. V lost 6 bases to trimming and J lost 0 bases, with 9 bases between them.

The V call is TRBV19, the J call TRBJ1-5, with 8 nucleotides matching TRBD1. The CDR3 spans 17 residues. V lost 1 base and J lost 3; bases outside the gene matches: 8. Germline-derived CDR1 and CDR2 are LNHDA and SQIVND (reference sequence). The CDR3 spells CASSIVWTGLVNQPQHF. Here the CDR3 DNA reads TGTGCCAGTAGTATAGTGTGGACAGGGTTGGTCAATCAGCCCCAGCATTTT.

This clone is medium-sized in the sample. The rearrangement joins TRBV27 to TRBJ2-3, with TRBD2 identical over 9 bases. Per germline, CDR1 MNHEY and CDR2 SMNVEV (reference sequence). J gave up 6 bases and V 2 bases, and 3 bases lay outside the gene matches. This CDR3 has 14 amino acids. CDR3 coding DNA: TGTGCCAGCAGTTTAGTAGCGGGAGCGGATACGCAGTATTTT. Encoded protein: CASSLVAGADTQYF.

The chain joins TRBV7-6 to TRBJ2-3; 9 bases line up with TRBD1. CDR1 and CDR2 (germline): SGHVS, FNYEAQ. The CDR3 totals 15 residues. The V and J ends lost 5 bases and 0 bases, in that order; junction bases with no gene match: 3. CDR3 DNA: TGTGCCAGCAGCGGGACAGGGCGTAGCACAGATACGCAGTATTTT. It codes for CASSGTGRSTDTQYF.

The chain combines TRBV19 with TRBJ2-7, with D maybe TRBD1 (6 bases). Germline assignment: CDR1 LNHDA and CDR2 SQIVND (reference sequence). The CDR3 extends over 16 amino acids. V shed 4 bases and J shed 3 bases, with 19 bases lying between them. CDR3 nucleotides: TGTGCCAGTAGTAGGGAGACAGGTCTGGGGATCTACGAGCAGTACTTC. Its protein is CASSRETGLGIYEQYF.

The chain joins TRBV9 to TRBJ2-1; 7 bases line up with TRBD2. Losses at the gene ends were 5 bases for V and 9 bases for J; bases not matched to a gene: 11. Germline lookup yields CDR1 SGDLS and CDR2 YYNGEE. The CDR3 contains 14 residues. CDR3 DNA sequence: TGTGCCAGCAGTGCTGGGGCGGGAGCAGGTGAGCAGTTCTTC. Amino acid sequence: CASSAGAGAGEQFF.

The rearrangement uses TRBV6-1 and TRBJ1-5; 9 bases align to TRBD1. The CDR3 is 15 residues long. Looked up from germline, CDR1 is MNHNS and CDR2 is SASEGT. Unmatched junction bases numbered 13, after V lost 7 bases and J lost 9 bases. As DNA, the CDR3 is TGTGCCAGCACCGAACAGGGGGCAGCGGTTTGGCCCCAGCATTTT. It encodes CASTEQGAAVWPQHF.

This chain joins TRBV5-1 and TRBJ1-3; a possible D gene is TRBD1 (5 bases). V was trimmed by 2 bases and J by 1 base, leaving 10 bases between them. This CDR3 is 15 amino acids long. Per germline, CDR1 SGHRS and CDR2 YFSETQ. Written as DNA, the CDR3 is TGCGCCAGCAGCTTAGGACAAGCTTCTGGAAACACCATATATTTT. Its protein is CASSLGQASGNTIYF. The full variable domain, rest sourced from reference TRBV5-1 and TRBJ1-3, is KAGVTQTPRYLIKTRGQQVTLSCSPISGHRSVSWYQQTPGQGLQFLFEYFSETQRNKGNFPGRFSGRQFSNSRSEMNVSTLELGDSALYLCASSLGQASGNTIYFGEGSWLTVV.

The chain is built from TRBV2 and TRBJ1-1; tentative D call: TRBD1 (6 bases). Germline CDR1 is SNHLY and CDR2 is FYNNEI. V lost 2 bases and J 5 bases, leaving 12 bases between the germline ends. The CDR3 sequence is 14 residues long. The DNA for the CDR3 is TGTGCCAGCAGTGAATACAGACAGGAAACTGAAGCTTTCTTT. This codes for CASSEYRQETEAFF.

V and J are TRBV10-3 and TRBJ2-5, with 7 bases aligning to TRBD1. The CDR3 length is 12 residues. The trim removed 8 bases at V and 0 bases at J, leaving 0 bases unmatched. The germline CDR1 and CDR2 sequences are ENHRY and SYGVKD. CDR3 loop: CAIQGDQETQYF. CDR3 bases: TGTGCCATCCAGGGGGACCAAGAGACCCAGTACTTC.

The rearrangement uses TRBV28 and TRBJ2-1, with D possibly TRBD2 on 5 matching bases. The CDR3 is made up of 14 amino acids. V was shortened by 5 bases and J by 2 bases, with 10 bases between the two germline ends. The germline V gene encodes CDR1 MDHEN and CDR2 SYDVKM. The CDR3 DNA reads as TGTGCCAGCAGTGTCTCCGGGGCCTACAATGAGCAGTTCTTC. It specifies CASSVSGAYNEQFF.

The chain couples TRBV28 to TRBJ2-7; 7 bases are shared with TRBD1. The J segment lost 6 bases and the V segment lost 5 bases, leaving 7 bases of the junction unmatched. Germline CDR1 reads MDHEN; CDR2 reads SYDVKM. The CDR3 consists of 13 residues. DNA for the CDR3: TGTGCCAGCAGTCGACAGGGTTTATTCGAGCAGTACTTC. Translating it yields CASSRQGLFEQYF.

J is TRBJ1-2 and V is TRBV7-9, with 8 bases lining up with TRBD1. This CDR3 is built from 14 residues. Losses at the gene ends were 5 bases for V and 8 bases for J; bases not matched to a gene: 10. Germline V gene data show CDR1 as SEHNR and CDR2 as FQNEAQ (reference sequence). CDR3: CASSLGQATFGYTF. CDR3 sequence (DNA): TGTGCCAGCAGCCTGGGACAGGCGACCTTCGGCTACACCTTC.

The gene calls are TRBV6-4 and TRBJ2-5; 8 nucleotides agree with TRBD2. From germline, CDR1 is MRHNA and CDR2 SNTAGT. V lost 0 bases to trimming and J lost 3 bases; unmatched junction nucleotides: 9. This CDR3 is 17 amino acids long. The DNA of the CDR3 is TGTGCCAGCAGTGACTCGTGTTCCGGGACTAGGAAAGAGACCCAGTACTTC. Translated: CASSDSCSGTRKETQYF.

The chain uses TRBV19 and TRBJ2-7, with 9 bases identical to TRBD1. Per the germline V gene, CDR1 is LNHDA and CDR2 is SQIVND (reference sequence). V dropped 8 bases and J dropped 2; count of bases not matched to a gene: 4. This CDR3 contains 13 residues. DNA for the CDR3: TGTGCCAGTGGCGGACAGGGGACCTACGAGCAGTACTTC. This sequence encodes CASGGQGTYEQYF. Together with reference TRBV19 and TRBJ2-7, the CDR3 gives the full variable domain: DGGITQSPKYLFRKEGQNVTLSCEQNLNHDAMYWYRQDPGQGLRLIYYSQIVNDFQKGDIAEGYSVSREKKESFPLTVTSAQKNPTAFYLCASGGQGTYEQYFGPGTRLTVT.

The J gene is TRBJ2-1, the V gene TRBV6-1, with 7 nucleotides matching TRBD2. The CDR3 totals 13 residues. Unmatched junction bases numbered 7, after V lost 8 bases and J lost 6 bases. Germline V gene lookup returns CDR1 MNHNS and CDR2 SASEGT. The CDR3 region has the DNA TGTGCCAGCGGCGGGAGCGTGACCAATGAGCAGTTCTTC. Protein sequence: CASGGSVTNEQFF.

CDR3 region: CASSLQGGRYEQYF. The CDR3 nucleotides are TGTGCCAGCAGCTTACAAGGGGGCCGATACGAGCAGTACTTC. The V gene is TRBV7-2, the J gene TRBJ2-7; 7 nucleotides align to TRBD1. This CDR3 is 14 amino acids long. CDR1 and CDR2 from the germline V gene are SGHTA and FQGNSA. The trim removed 2 bases at V and 4 bases at J, leaving 5 bases unmatched.

V usage is TRBV15 and J usage is TRBJ2-7; tentative D call: TRBD2 (5 bases). Germline-derived CDR1 and CDR2 are LNHNV and YYDKDF (reference sequence). CDR3 length equals 14 residues. The V end was cut by 5 bases, the J end by 2 bases, with 13 bases between. The CDR3 DNA follows: TGTGCCACCAGCTTTGGACTCGGCACCTACGAGCAGTACTTC. Translation: CATSFGLGTYEQYF.

The V call is TRBV9, the J call TRBJ1-2, with TRBD1 as a possible D gene (6 bases). V dropped 0 bases and J dropped 4 bases, with 13 bases sitting between them. CDR3 length: 15 residues. CDR1 is SGDLS, CDR2 YYNGEE, per germline. The CDR3 reads CASSVGGGSLYGYTF. Written as DNA, the CDR3 is TGTGCCAGCAGCGTAGGGGGGGGCAGTCTCTATGGCTACACCTTC.

This clone has only a few counts. The chain has TRBV7-9 and TRBJ1-1; D not certain. Trimming removed 6 bases at V and 2 bases at J, with 10 bases between. Looked up from germline, CDR1 is SEHNR and CDR2 is FQNEAQ (reference sequence). The CDR3 sequence is 13 residues long. This CDR3 reads CASRAGFNTEAFF. CDR3 nucleotides: TGTGCCAGCAGAGCGGGCTTTAACACTGAAGCTTTCTTT.

This chain uses TRBV5-1 with TRBJ2-7; 11 bases match TRBD1. The CDR3 consists of 15 residues. After removal of 7 bases from V and 4 bases from J, the junction contained 10 bases not matched to a gene. Germline V gene sequence: CDR1 SGHRS, CDR2 YFSETQ. CDR3 sequence: CASQTGQGATYEQYF. For the CDR3, the DNA is TGCGCCAGCCAAACCGGACAGGGGGCTACGTACGAGCAGTACTTC.

The chain couples TRBV28 to TRBJ2-2, with D hard to call. CDR1 and CDR2 (germline): MDHEN, SYDVKM. V was cut by 7 bases and J by 0 bases, with 9 bases left in between. The CDR3 spans 14 residues. This chain's CDR3 is CASTLTPNTGELFF. The DNA of the CDR3 is TGTGCCAGCACCCTGACACCGAACACCGGGGAGCTGTTTTTT.

The genes are TRBV14 and TRBJ1-2; D possibly corresponds to TRBD1 (5 bases). CDR3 length equals 14 residues. Germline lookup yields CDR1 SGHDN and CDR2 FVKESK. The V end was cut by 2 bases, the J end by 2 bases, with 9 bases between. The CDR3 loop is CASSQRQGNYGYTF. CDR3 in DNA: TGTGCCAGCAGCCAACGTCAGGGAAACTATGGCTACACCTTC.

V and J are TRBV5-4 and TRBJ2-1, with 9 bases that match TRBD1. The CDR3 is made up of 19 amino acids. V trimming: 1 base; J trimming: 12 bases; junction bases outside the gene matches: 23. Per germline, CDR1 SGHNT and CDR2 YYREEE (reference sequence). CDR3 sequence: CASSLSDRGRVLWGMGQFF. CDR3 DNA: TGTGCCAGCAGCTTGTCGGACAGGGGAAGGGTCCTATGGGGAATGGGGCAGTTCTTC. Full variable domain (rest looked up from reference TRBV5-4 and TRBJ2-1): ETGVTQSPTHLIKTRGQQVTLRCSSQSGHNTVSWYQQALGQGPQFIFQYYREEENGRGNFPPRFSGLQFPNYSSELNVNALELDDSALYLCASSLSDRGRVLWGMGQFFGPGTRLTVL.